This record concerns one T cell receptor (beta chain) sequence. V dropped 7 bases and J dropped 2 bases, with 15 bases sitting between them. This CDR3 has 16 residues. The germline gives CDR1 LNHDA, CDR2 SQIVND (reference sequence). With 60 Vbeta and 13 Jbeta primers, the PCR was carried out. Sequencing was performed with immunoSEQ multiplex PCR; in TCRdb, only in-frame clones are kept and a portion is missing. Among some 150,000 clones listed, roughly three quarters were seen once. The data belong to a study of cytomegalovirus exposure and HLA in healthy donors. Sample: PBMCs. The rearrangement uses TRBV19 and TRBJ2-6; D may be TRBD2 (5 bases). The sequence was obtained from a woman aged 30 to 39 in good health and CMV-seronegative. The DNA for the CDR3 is TGTGCCAGTATGCTGTCGGGGTGGCCTGGGGCCAACGTCCTGACTTTC. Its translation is CASMLSGWPGANVLTF. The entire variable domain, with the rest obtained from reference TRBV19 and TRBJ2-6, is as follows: DGGITQSPKYLFRKEGQNVTLSCEQNLNHDAMYWYRQDPGQGLRLIYYSQIVNDFQKGDIAEGYSVSREKKESFPLTVTSAQKNPTAFYLCASMLSGWPGANVLTFGAGSRLTVL.